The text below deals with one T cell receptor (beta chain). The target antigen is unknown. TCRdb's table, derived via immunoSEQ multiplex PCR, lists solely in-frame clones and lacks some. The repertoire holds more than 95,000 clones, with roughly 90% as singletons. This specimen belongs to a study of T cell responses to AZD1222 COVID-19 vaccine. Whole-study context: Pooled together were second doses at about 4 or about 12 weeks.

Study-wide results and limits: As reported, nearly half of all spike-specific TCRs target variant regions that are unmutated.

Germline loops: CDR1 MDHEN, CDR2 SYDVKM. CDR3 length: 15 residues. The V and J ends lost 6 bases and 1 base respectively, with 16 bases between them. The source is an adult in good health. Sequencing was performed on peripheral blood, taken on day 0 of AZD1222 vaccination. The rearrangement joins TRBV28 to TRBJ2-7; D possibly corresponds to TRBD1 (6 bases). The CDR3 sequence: CASSTTGKPSYEQYF. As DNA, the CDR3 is TGTGCCAGCAGCACTACAGGGAAACCTTCCTACGAGCAGTACTTC.